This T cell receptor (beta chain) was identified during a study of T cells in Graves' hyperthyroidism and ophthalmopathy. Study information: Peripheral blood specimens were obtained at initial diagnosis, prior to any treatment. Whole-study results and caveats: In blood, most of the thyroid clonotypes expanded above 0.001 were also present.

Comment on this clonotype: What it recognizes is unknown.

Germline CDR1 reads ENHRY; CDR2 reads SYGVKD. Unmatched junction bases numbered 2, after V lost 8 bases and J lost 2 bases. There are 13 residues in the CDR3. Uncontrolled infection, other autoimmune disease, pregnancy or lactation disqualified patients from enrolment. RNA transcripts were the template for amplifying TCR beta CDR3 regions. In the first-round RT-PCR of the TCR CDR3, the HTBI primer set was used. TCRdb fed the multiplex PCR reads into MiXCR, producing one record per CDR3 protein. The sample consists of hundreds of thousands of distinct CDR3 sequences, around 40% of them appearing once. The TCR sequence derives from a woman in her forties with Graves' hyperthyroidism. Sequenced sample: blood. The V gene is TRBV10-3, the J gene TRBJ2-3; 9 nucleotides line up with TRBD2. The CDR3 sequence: CAIRLAVTDTQYF. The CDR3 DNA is TGTGCCATCCGACTAGCGGTCACAGATACGCAGTATTTT.